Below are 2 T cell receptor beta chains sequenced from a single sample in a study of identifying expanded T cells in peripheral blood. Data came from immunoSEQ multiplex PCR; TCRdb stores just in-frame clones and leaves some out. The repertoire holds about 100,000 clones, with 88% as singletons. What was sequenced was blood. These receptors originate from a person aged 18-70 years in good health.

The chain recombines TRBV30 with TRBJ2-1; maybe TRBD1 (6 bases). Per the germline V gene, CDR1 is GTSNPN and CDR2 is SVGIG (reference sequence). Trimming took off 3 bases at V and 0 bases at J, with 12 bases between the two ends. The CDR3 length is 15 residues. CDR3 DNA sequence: TGTGCCTGGAGCCAAGAAGGGGGCTCCTACAATGAGCAGTTCTTC. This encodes CAWSQEGGSYNEQFF.

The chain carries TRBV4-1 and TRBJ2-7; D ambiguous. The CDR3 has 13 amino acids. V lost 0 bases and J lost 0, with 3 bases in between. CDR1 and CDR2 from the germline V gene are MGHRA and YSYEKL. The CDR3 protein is CASSQDASYEQYF. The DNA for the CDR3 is TGCGCCAGCAGCCAAGACGCCTCCTACGAGCAGTACTTC.